This T cell receptor beta chain was sequenced for a study of blood T cell repertoires in COVID-19. Looking at the study overall: The United States, Italy and Spain supplied acute and convalescent COVID-19 samples. From T cells, B-cell-depleted T cells, or PBMCs came the material, which was cDNA or gDNA.

From germline, CDR1 is LGHDT and CDR2 YNNKEL (reference sequence). V lost 6 bases, J lost 5 bases, and 4 bases stayed unmatched. The CDR3 is 14 amino acids. Authors' data handling: Estimates of nucleated cell counts were drawn from the amplification of reference gene primers. Libraries were prepared by immunoSEQ multiplex PCR; TCRdb keeps only in-frame clonotypes and omits some of them. V, J and clone size were drawn from that table, and D and trimming were deduced from the DNA. The table lists roughly 77,000 clones, 88% of them singletons, with 4% to 5.5% in the top ten. The chain combines TRBV3-1 (or the pseudogene TRBV3-2) with TRBJ2-5; 12 bases match TRBD2. Sequenced: peripheral blood. The clonotype originates from a human donor in a cohort sampled during active COVID-19. Written as DNA, the CDR3 is TGTGCCAGCAGACCTAGCGGGGGGGTGGAGACCCAGTACTTC. Its protein product is CASRPSGGVETQYF.